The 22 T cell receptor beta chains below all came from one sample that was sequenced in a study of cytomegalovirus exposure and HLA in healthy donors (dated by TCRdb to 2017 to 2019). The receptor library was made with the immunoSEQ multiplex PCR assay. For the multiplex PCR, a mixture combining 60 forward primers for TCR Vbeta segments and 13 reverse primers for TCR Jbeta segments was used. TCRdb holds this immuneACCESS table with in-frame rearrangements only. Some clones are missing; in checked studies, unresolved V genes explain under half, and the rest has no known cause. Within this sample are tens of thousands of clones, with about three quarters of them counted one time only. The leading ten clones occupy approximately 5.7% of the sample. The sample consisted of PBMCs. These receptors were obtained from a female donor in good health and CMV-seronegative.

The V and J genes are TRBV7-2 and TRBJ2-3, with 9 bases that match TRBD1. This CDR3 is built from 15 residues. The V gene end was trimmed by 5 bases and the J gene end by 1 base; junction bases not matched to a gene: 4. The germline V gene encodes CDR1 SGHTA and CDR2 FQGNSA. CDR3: CASSLDRGGTDTQYF. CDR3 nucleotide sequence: TGTGCCAGCAGCCTCGACAGGGGGGGCACAGATACGCAGTATTTT. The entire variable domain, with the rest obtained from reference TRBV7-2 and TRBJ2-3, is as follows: GAGVSQSPSNKVTEKGKDVELRCDPISGHTALYWYRQSLGQGLEFLIYFQGNSAPDKSGLPSDRFSAERTGGSVSTLTIQRTQQEDSAVYLCASSLDRGGTDTQYFGPGTRLTVL.

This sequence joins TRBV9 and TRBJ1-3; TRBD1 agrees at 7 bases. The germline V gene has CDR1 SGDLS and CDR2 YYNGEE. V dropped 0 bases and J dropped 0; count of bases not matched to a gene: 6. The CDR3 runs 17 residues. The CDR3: CASSVAPTGTSGNTIYF. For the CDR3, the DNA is TGTGCCAGCAGCGTAGCCCCGACAGGGACCTCTGGAAACACCATATATTTT.

The CDR3 DNA is TGTGCCAGCAGTTACGGAGGGGGCGCTGAGGCAGATACGCAGTATTTT. As protein: CASSYGGGAEADTQYF. The chain recombines TRBV6-5 with TRBJ2-3; a possible D gene is TRBD1 (7 bases). This CDR3 comprises 16 residues. Per the germline V gene, CDR1 is MNHEY and CDR2 is SVGAGI. Trimming left V 2 bases short and J 4 bases short, with 16 bases between.

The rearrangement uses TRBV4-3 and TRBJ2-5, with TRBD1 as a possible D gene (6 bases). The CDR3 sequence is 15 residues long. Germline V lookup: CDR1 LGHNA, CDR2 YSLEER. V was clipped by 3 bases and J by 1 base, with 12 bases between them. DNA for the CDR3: TGCGCCAGCAGCCAGGACGGGACAACCCAAGAGACCCAGTACTTC. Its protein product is CASSQDGTTQETQYF.

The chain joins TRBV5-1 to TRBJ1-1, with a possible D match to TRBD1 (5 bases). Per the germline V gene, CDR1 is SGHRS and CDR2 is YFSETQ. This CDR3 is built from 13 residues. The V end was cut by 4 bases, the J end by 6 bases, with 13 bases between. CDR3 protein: CASSSGDDAEAFF. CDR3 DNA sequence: TGCGCCAGCAGCAGCGGGGACGACGCTGAAGCTTTCTTT.

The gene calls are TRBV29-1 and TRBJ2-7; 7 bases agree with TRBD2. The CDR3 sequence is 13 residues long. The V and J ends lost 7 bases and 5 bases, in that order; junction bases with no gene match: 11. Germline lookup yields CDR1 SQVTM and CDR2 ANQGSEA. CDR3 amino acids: CSARKAGVNEQYF. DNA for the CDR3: TGCAGCGCACGTAAGGCGGGGGTCAACGAGCAGTACTTC.

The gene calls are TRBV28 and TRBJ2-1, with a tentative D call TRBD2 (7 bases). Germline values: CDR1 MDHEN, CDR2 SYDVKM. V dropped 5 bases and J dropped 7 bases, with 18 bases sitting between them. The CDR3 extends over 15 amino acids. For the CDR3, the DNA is TGTGCCAGCAGTCCAGGGGACTATGGGGGGAATGAGCAGTTCTTC. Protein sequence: CASSPGDYGGNEQFF.

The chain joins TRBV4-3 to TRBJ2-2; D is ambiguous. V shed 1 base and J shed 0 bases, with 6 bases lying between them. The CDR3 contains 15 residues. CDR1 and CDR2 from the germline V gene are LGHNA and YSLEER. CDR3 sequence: CASSQGTPNTGELFF. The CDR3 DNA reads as TGCGCCAGCAGCCAAGGTACACCGAACACCGGGGAGCTGTTTTTT.

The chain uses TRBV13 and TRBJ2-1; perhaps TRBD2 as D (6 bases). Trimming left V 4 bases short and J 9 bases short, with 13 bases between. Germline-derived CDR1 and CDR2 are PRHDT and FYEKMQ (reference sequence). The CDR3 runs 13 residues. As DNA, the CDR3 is TGTGCCAGCAGCTCCCCCGGGGGTGGTGAGCAGTTCTTC. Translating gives CASSSPGGGEQFF. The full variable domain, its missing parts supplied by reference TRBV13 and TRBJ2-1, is AAGVIQSPRHLIKEKRETATLKCYPIPRHDTVYWYQQGPGQDPQFLISFYEKMQSDKGSIPDRFSAQQFSDYHSELNMSSLELGDSALYFCASSSPGGGEQFFGPGTRLTVL.

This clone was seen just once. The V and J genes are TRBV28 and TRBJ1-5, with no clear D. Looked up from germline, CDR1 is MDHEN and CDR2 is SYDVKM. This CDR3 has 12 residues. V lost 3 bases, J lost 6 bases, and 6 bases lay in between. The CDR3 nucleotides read TGTGCCAGCAGTTTGGGGAGTCAGCCCCAGCATTTT. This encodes CASSLGSQPQHF.

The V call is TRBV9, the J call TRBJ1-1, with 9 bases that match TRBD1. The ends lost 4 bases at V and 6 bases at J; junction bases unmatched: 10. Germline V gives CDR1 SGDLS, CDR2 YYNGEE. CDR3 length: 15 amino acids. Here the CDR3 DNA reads TGTGCCAGCAGCACTCGACTTGACAGGGGGTCTGAAGCTTTCTTT. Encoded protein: CASSTRLDRGSEAFF.

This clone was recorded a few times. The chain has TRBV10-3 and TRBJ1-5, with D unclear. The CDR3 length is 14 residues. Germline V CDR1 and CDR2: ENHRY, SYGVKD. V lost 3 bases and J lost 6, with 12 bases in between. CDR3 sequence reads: CAISDSPGGQPQHF. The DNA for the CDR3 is TGTGCCATCAGTGACAGCCCCGGAGGTCAGCCCCAGCATTTT.

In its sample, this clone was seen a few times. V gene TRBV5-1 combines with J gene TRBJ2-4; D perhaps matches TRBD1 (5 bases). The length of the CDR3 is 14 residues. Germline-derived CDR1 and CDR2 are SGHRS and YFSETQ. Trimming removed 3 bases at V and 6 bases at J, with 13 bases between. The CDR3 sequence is CASSSDAQGNIQYF. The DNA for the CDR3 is TGCGCCAGCAGCTCCGACGCGCAGGGAAACATTCAGTACTTC.

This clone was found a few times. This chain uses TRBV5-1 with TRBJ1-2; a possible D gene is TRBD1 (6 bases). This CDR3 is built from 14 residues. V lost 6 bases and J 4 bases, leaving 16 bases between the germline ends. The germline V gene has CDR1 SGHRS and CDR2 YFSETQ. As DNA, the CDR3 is TGCGCCAGCAACATTCAGGGGAGCGGCTATGGCTACACCTTC. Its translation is CASNIQGSGYGYTF.

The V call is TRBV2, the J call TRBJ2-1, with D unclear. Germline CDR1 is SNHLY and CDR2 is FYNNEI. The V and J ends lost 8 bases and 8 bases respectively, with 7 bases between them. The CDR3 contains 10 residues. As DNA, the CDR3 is TGTGCCAGCCACCAGGATGAGCAGTTCTTC. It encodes CASHQDEQFF.

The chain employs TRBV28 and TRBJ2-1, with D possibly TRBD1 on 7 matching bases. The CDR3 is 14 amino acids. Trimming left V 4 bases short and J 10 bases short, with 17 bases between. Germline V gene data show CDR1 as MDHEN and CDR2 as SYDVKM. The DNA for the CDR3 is TGTGCCAGCAGTTCCCTACCCCCAGGGGGGGAGCAGTTCTTC. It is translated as CASSSLPPGGEQFF. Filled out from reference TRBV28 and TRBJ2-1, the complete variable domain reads DVKVTQSSRYLVKRTGEKVFLECVQDMDHENMFWYRQDPGLGLRLIYFSYDVKMKEKGDIPEGYSVSREKKERFSLILESASTNQTSMYLCASSSLPPGGEQFFGPGTRLTVL.

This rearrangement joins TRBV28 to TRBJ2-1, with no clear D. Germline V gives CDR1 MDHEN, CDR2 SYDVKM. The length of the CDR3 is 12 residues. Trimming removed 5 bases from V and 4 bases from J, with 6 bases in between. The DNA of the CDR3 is TGTGCCAGCAGTCTCCCGTACAATGAGCAGTTCTTC. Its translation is CASSLPYNEQFF.

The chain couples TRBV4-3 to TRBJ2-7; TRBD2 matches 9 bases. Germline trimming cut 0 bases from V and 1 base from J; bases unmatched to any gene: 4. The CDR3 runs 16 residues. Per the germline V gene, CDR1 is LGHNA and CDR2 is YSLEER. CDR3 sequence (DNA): TGCGCCAGCAGCCAAGAGAGCGGGGGGAATTCCTACGAGCAGTACTTC. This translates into CASSQESGGNSYEQYF.

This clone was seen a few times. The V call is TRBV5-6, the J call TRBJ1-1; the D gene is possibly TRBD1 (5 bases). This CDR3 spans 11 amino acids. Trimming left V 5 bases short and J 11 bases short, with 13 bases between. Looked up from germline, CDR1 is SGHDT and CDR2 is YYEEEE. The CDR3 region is CASSDWRGAFF. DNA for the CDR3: TGTGCCAGCAGTGATTGGCGGGGGGCTTTCTTT.

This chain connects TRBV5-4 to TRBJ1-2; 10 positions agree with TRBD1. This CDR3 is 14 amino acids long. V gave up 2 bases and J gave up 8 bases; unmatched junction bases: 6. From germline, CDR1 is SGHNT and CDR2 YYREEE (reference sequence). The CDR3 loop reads CASSLFGTGVGYTF. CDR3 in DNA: TGTGCCAGCAGCTTATTCGGGACAGGGGTCGGCTACACCTTC.

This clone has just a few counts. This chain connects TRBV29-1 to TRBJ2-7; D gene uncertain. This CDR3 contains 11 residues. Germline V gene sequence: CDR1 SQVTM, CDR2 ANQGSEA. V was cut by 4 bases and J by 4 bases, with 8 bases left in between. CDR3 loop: CSVGPVYEQYF. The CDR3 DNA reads TGCAGCGTTGGCCCGGTGTACGAGCAGTACTTC.

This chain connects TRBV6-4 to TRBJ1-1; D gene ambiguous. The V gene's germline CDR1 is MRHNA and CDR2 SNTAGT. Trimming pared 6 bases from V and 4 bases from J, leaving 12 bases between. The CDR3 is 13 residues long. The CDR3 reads CASRAEGVTEAFF. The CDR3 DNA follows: TGTGCCAGCAGGGCCGAGGGTGTCACTGAAGCTTTCTTT.